This record concerns one T cell receptor (beta chain) sequence. This sample stems from a study of CD8 T cells in Susac syndrome. cDNA came from approximately 0.5 to 1 ug RNA primed by random hexamers. Each CDR3 protein is one row after TCRdb ran MiXCR on the immunoSEQ multiplex PCR reads. The sample yields around 180,000 distinct CDR3 sequences, 90% to 96% seen once. With 3 bases clipped from V and 10 bases from J, the junction kept 6 bases outside the gene matches. This CDR3 has 15 amino acids. The material sequenced was CD4+ T cells from PBMCs. This clonotype originated in a human donor with multiple sclerosis. The rearrangement links TRBV12-3 or TRBV12-4 to TRBJ1-6, with 10 bases fitting TRBD1. The CDR3 is CASSFSSGQGSPLHF. The CDR3 DNA reads as TGTGCCAGCAGTTTCAGTTCGGGACAGGGGTCACCCCTCCACTTT.